These T cell receptor beta chains were read from a single sample in a study of blood T cells in healthy people across ages. TCRdb processed the 5' RACE reads anew with MiXCR; each CDR3 protein has one entry. The table lists approximately 790,000 distinct CDR3 sequences, around 62% of them singletons. Material: blood. The receptors were sampled from a man between 25 and 39 years old in good health. CDR3s include the opening cysteine and the closing phenylalanine or tryptophan. D genes are given only for firm matches. The size field is filled for only some rows; it gives once, few, many or a size class.

TRBV15	TRBJ2-6	few	NA	TGTGCCACCAGCAGAGACAGATATGGGGCCAACGTCCTGACTTTC	CATSRDRYGANVLTF
TRBV29-1	TRBJ2-1	NA	NA	TGCAGCGTCATTCCGGACAGCGAAAAAAACAATGAGCAGTTCTTC	CSVIPDSEKNNEQFF
TRBV9	TRBJ1-2	NA	NA	TGTGCCAGCAGCGTAGTTGGAGGGAGAAGCGGCTACACCTTC	CASSVVGGRSGYTF
TRBV15	TRBJ1-6	NA	NA	TGTGCCACCACCCAACCCGGGGGTGGCGGTCTCTCCTATAATTCACCCCTCCACTTT	CATTQPGGGGLSYNSPLHF
TRBV29-1	TRBJ2-4	NA	TRBD2	TGCAGCGTTGAGGTAGCGGGCCTAGCCAAAAACATTCAGTACTTC	CSVEVAGLAKNIQYF
TRBV7-9	TRBJ2-3	once	TRBD2	TGTGCCAGCAGCTTAGCGCTTGGAATAGCGGGGGACCCTAGCACAGATACGCAGTATTTT	CASSLALGIAGDPSTDTQYF
TRBV6-4	TRBJ2-1	NA	NA	TGTGCCAGCAGTGTCGACGGGACACTTGGGAATGAGCAGTTCTTC	CASSVDGTLGNEQFF
TRBV4-3	TRBJ2-3	NA	TRBD2	TGCGCCAGCAGCCTTCTCAGGGGGACTAGCGGGGGACACACAGATACGCAGTATTTT	CASSLLRGTSGGHTDTQYF
TRBV15	TRBJ1-6	once	TRBD1	TGTGCCACCAGCATCCGGACAGGGGGCCGAGATTCACCCCTCCACTTT	CATSIRTGGRDSPLHF
TRBV14	TRBJ2-5	NA	NA	TGTGCCAGCAGCCAGCCAGCCCAAGAGACCCAGTACTTC	CASSQPAQETQYF
TRBV4-3	TRBJ2-1	NA	TRBD1	TGCGCCAGCAGCCAAGACTGGACAGGAGCCTACAATGGGCAGTTCTTC	CASSQDWTGAYNGQFF
TRBV6-2/TRBV6-3	TRBJ2-5	NA	TRBD1	TGTGCCAGCGGCAAATCAGGCAGACAGGGGGAGACCCAGTACTTC	CASGKSGRQGETQYF
TRBV5-6	TRBJ2-1	NA	NA	TGTGCCAGCGGCCGAGGGCCTAGCTCCTACAATGAGCAGTTCTTC	CASGRGPSSYNEQFF
TRBV11-2	TRBJ2-1	once	NA	TGTGCCAGCAGCTCCCGACGGGAAAACAACAATGAGCAGTTCTTC	CASSSRRENNNEQFF
TRBV10-3	TRBJ2-1	NA	NA	TGTGCCATCAGTGAGCAGGGGAGCTCCTACAATGAGCAGTTCTTC	CAISEQGSSYNEQFF
TRBV19	TRBJ2-7	NA	NA	TGTGCCAGTAGTATAGGGGGACACTCCTACGAGCAGTACTTC	CASSIGGHSYEQYF
TRBV7-2	TRBJ2-1	NA	TRBD2	TGTGCCAGCAGCTCAGCCGGGCGGGGGGGCCTGGGGAATGAGCAGTTCTTC	CASSSAGRGGLGNEQFF
TRBV25-1	TRBJ2-1	NA	NA	TGTGCCAGCAGTGAACTGAGTATAGGGGTCAATGAGCAGTTCTTC	CASSELSIGVNEQFF
TRBV14	TRBJ1-2	NA	NA	TGTGCCAGCAGCCAAACGGGTGTTGGCTACACCTTC	CASSQTGVGYTF
TRBV7-3	TRBJ2-3	many	NA	TGTGCCAGCAGCCAGGCAGATACGCAGTATTTT	CASSQADTQYF
TRBV12-3/TRBV12-4	TRBJ1-2	NA	TRBD1	TGTGCCAGCGGGGACAGGGGTAGTTATGGCTACACCTTC	CASGDRGSYGYTF
TRBV6-5	TRBJ2-5	NA	TRBD2	TGTGCCACCACCGGGGGGGATGAAGGAGAGACCCAGTACTTC	CATTGGDEGETQYF
TRBV28	TRBJ2-1	NA	NA	TGTGCCAGCAGCTTACTTCGGACAGAACATGAGCAGTTCTTC	CASSLLRTEHEQFF
TRBV4-3	TRBJ1-4	NA	TRBD1	TGCGCCAGCAGCCAAGAGCTAGACAGGGCTCGGGAAAAACTGTTTTTT	CASSQELDRAREKLFF
TRBV6-6	TRBJ1-2	once	TRBD1	TGTGCCAGCAGTTATAAGAGACAGGGGGAAGCTAACTATGGCTACACCTTC	CASSYKRQGEANYGYTF
TRBV12-3/TRBV12-4	TRBJ2-5	NA	TRBD2	TGTGCCAGCAGTCTCGGGACTATATACCAGACCCAGTACTTC	CASSLGTIYQTQYF
TRBV7-3	TRBJ2-7	NA	NA	TGTGCCAGCAGCTTAATCGTCGCGAACGAGCAGTACTTC	CASSLIVANEQYF
TRBV27	TRBJ2-7	once	NA	TGTGCCAGCAGTCTGACAGTGGGTACCTACGAGCAGTACTTC	CASSLTVGTYEQYF
TRBV6-2/TRBV6-3	TRBJ2-3	NA	NA	TGTGCCAGCAGTTATTTCGGGATGACCACAGATACGCAGTATTTT	CASSYFGMTTDTQYF